The 14 T cell receptor beta chains given below trace back to one sample, sequenced in a study of blood T cell repertoires in COVID-19. The method was immunoSEQ multiplex PCR; TCRdb's version includes in-frame clones alone and lacks a portion of them. The profile shows about 120,000 clones, 83% of them singletons. The material sequenced was peripheral blood. The source is a man aged 25-45 years with acute or convalescent COVID-19.

The chain uses TRBV3-1 (or the pseudogene TRBV3-2) and TRBJ2-3; maybe TRBD1 (7 bases). V lost 0 bases and J 2 bases, leaving 12 bases between the germline ends. The CDR3 totals 16 residues. Germline CDR1 is LGHDT and CDR2 is YNNKEL (reference sequence). The CDR3 DNA is TGTGCCAGCAGCCAAGACGGCAGGGGGGCCACAGATACGCAGTATTTT. It codes for CASSQDGRGATDTQYF.

The V gene is TRBV29-1, the J gene TRBJ1-1, with a possible D match to TRBD1 (6 bases). CDR3 length: 13 amino acids. The V end lost 3 bases, the J end lost 3 bases, and 11 bases lay between the germline ends. Germline CDR1 is SQVTM and CDR2 is ANQGSEA. This chain's CDR3 is CSVETGGDTEAFF. The CDR3 DNA follows: TGCAGCGTTGAGACAGGTGGGGACACTGAAGCTTTCTTT.

The genes are TRBV11-2 and TRBJ2-7; 8 bases align to TRBD2. After removal of 3 bases from V and 0 bases from J, the junction contained 13 bases not matched to a gene. The CDR3 totals 18 residues. Germline lookup yields CDR1 SGHAT and CDR2 FQNNGV. The CDR3 spells CASSLEAGIAGTSYEQYV. The CDR3 coding sequence is TGTGCCAGCAGCTTGGAAGCCGGAATAGCGGGGACCTCCTACGAGCAGTACGTC.

The rearrangement uses TRBV2 and TRBJ1-2, with TRBD1 identical over 9 bases. J was trimmed by 0 bases and V by 4 bases; bases with no gene match: 12. This CDR3 is 18 amino acids long. Germline V lookup: CDR1 SNHLY, CDR2 FYNNEI. The CDR3 spells CASSVRRTGALSNYGYTF. The CDR3 DNA is TGTGCCAGCAGTGTTCGCCGGACAGGGGCCCTCTCTAACTATGGCTACACCTTC.

V gene TRBV29-1 combines with J gene TRBJ2-1; 8 bases line up with TRBD2. V shed 5 bases, J shed 5 bases, and the junction held 5 bases outside the gene matches. The V gene's germline CDR1 is SQVTM and CDR2 ANQGSEA. The CDR3 covers 13 residues. In DNA form, the CDR3 reads TGCAGCGTTTTTACGGGAGGGGACAATGAGCAGTTCTTC. Its translation: CSVFTGGDNEQFF.

This sequence joins TRBV19 and TRBJ1-3; 9 bases map to TRBD1. Germline V gene data show CDR1 as LNHDA and CDR2 as SQIVND (reference sequence). The CDR3 spans 15 residues. V lost 6 bases to trimming and J lost 4 bases; unmatched junction nucleotides: 7. CDR3 coding DNA: TGTGCCAGTAGCCGGGGACAGGGCATAGGAAACACCATATATTTT. It is translated as CASSRGQGIGNTIYF.

CDR3 loop: CAISEEGGEKLFF. As DNA, the CDR3 is TGTGCCATCAGTGAAGAAGGGGGAGAAAAACTGTTTTTT. The chain joins TRBV10-3 to TRBJ1-4; maybe TRBD1 (6 bases). Trimming left V 3 bases short and J 8 bases short, with 10 bases between. Looked up from germline, CDR1 is ENHRY and CDR2 is SYGVKD. This CDR3 has 13 residues.

The chain links TRBV2 to TRBJ1-1; 7 bases agree with TRBD1. The CDR3 sequence is 17 residues long. The junction had 9 bases not matched to a gene; V was cut back by 2 bases and J by 0 bases. CDR1 and CDR2 (germline): SNHLY, FYNNEI. As DNA, the CDR3 is TGTGCCAGCAGTGAATGGGACAGACTTAGCATGAACACTGAAGCTTTCTTT. This gives the protein CASSEWDRLSMNTEAFF.

Only a few counts were recorded for this clone. The V and J genes are TRBV11-3 and TRBJ2-2; 7 bases fit TRBD1. The germline CDR1 and CDR2 sequences are SGHNT and YENEEA. The V segment lost 5 bases and the J segment 6 bases; nucleotides outside the gene matches: 9. This CDR3 is 15 amino acids long. This chain's CDR3 is CASSPSGQLSGELFF. The CDR3 DNA reads TGTGCCAGCAGCCCTTCGGGACAGTTATCCGGGGAGCTGTTTTTT.

This clone was seen only a few times. This chain links TRBV14 with TRBJ1-2, with D possibly matching TRBD1 (6 bases). Trimming left V 4 bases short and J 7 bases short, with 16 bases between. CDR3 length equals 14 residues. Germline V gene sequence: CDR1 SGHDN, CDR2 FVKESK. In nucleotides, the CDR3 is TGTGCCAGCAGCCGAGATTGGGGGGGCTTTGGCTACACCTTC. Encoded protein: CASSRDWGGFGYTF.

This clone was found a few times. The V and J genes are TRBV19 and TRBJ1-4; D remains unclear. V gave up 2 bases and J gave up 8 bases, with 12 bases separating them. Germline V gene lookup returns CDR1 LNHDA and CDR2 SQIVND (reference sequence). The CDR3 sequence is 14 residues long. This CDR3 reads CASSIRRSGEKLFF. In DNA, the CDR3 is TGTGCCAGTAGTATAAGGAGGAGTGGAGAAAAACTGTTTTTT. Full variable domain (rest looked up from reference TRBV19 and TRBJ1-4): DGGITQSPKYLFRKEGQNVTLSCEQNLNHDAMYWYRQDPGQGLRLIYYSQIVNDFQKGDIAEGYSVSREKKESFPLTVTSAQKNPTAFYLCASSIRRSGEKLFFGSGTQLSVL.

The chain combines TRBV19 with TRBJ1-6; no definite D call. Looked up from germline, CDR1 is LNHDA and CDR2 is SQIVND (reference sequence). The CDR3 loop spans 16 amino acids. V shed 10 bases and J shed 2 bases, with 18 bases lying between them. The chain's CDR3 is CAILRSGEAYNSPLHF. CDR3 nucleotides: TGTGCCATTCTAAGATCCGGAGAGGCCTATAATTCACCCCTCCACTTT.

The chain employs TRBV7-2 and TRBJ1-2, with a possible D match to TRBD1 (6 bases). The CDR3 extends over 15 amino acids. CDR1 is SGHTA, CDR2 FQGNSA, per germline. V shed 5 bases and J shed 4 bases, with 17 bases lying between them. Written as DNA, the CDR3 is TGTGCCAGCAGCCCCGGGGGGGGCCCGTCCTATGGCTACACCTTC. This gives the protein CASSPGGGPSYGYTF.

The chain has TRBV14 and TRBJ2-7, with 9 positions matching TRBD1. Unmatched junction bases numbered 8, after V lost 6 bases and J lost 5 bases. The CDR3 length is 14 residues. Germline assignment: CDR1 SGHDN and CDR2 FVKESK. The CDR3 coding sequence is TGTGCCAGCAGACGGACAGGGGTAATACACGAGCAGTACTTC. Amino acid sequence: CASRRTGVIHEQYF.